The 24 T cell receptor beta chains presented below share a single source sample, sequenced in a study of CD8 T cell repertoires and HIV-1 epitope variants. No cognate antigen is known for these TCRs. Clones were read by immunoSEQ multiplex PCR, and TCRdb kept only the in-frame ones, dropping some. The repertoire holds several thousand clones, with over 55% as singletons. The sample consisted of cultured CD8+ T cells derived from PBMCs. These receptors were obtained from a male donor with HIV.

The rearrangement links TRBV29-1 to TRBJ2-5; a weak D match, TRBD1 (6 bases). The assigned J gene may be wrong: the sequence end matches TRBJ2-7 better. The CDR3 sequence is 12 residues long. Germline-derived CDR1 and CDR2 are SQVTM and ANQGSEA. CDR3: CSVEDSPNEQYF. CDR3 nucleotide sequence: TGCAGCGTTGAGGACAGCCCTAACGAGCAGTACTTC.

The chain couples TRBV11-1 to TRBJ2-1; 7 bases agree with TRBD1. V lost 5 bases, J lost 7 bases, and 11 bases stayed unmatched. Germline V gives CDR1 SGHAT, CDR2 FQDESV (reference sequence). This CDR3 has 15 residues. CDR3 residues: CASSPSRTGLNEQFF. The CDR3 DNA reads as TGTGCCAGCAGCCCAAGCCGGACAGGCCTAAATGAGCAGTTCTTC.

The genes are TRBV7-9 and TRBJ2-3; D perhaps matches TRBD1 (6 bases). Trimming removed 8 bases at V and 6 bases at J, with 12 bases between. Germline CDR1 is SEHNR and CDR2 is FQNEAQ (reference sequence). This CDR3 spans 12 amino acids. The CDR3 DNA reads TGTGCCAGCGAGGGGGTCGAGGATACGCAGTATTTT. This gives the protein CASEGVEDTQYF.

This clone was detected once. The chain is built from TRBV19 and TRBJ2-3, with D perhaps matching TRBD2 (7 bases). With 0 bases removed from V and 0 bases from J, the gap between germline ends came to 22 bases. The CDR3 runs to 20 residues. The germline CDR1 and CDR2 sequences are LNHDA and SQIVND (reference sequence). This CDR3 reads CASSIDVRQAGVPSTDTQYF. CDR3 coding DNA: TGTGCCAGTAGTATAGATGTAAGACAGGCGGGGGTTCCTAGCACAGATACGCAGTATTTT. The whole variable domain, filled in from reference TRBV19 and TRBJ2-3, reads DGGITQSPKYLFRKEGQNVTLSCEQNLNHDAMYWYRQDPGQGLRLIYYSQIVNDFQKGDIAEGYSVSREKKESFPLTVTSAQKNPTAFYLCASSIDVRQAGVPSTDTQYFGPGTRLTVL.

This chain connects TRBV7-8 to TRBJ2-2; 7 bases are a match to TRBD2. From germline, CDR1 is SGHVS and CDR2 FQNEAQ. The CDR3 is 15 amino acids. After removal of 3 bases from V and 1 base from J, the junction contained 2 bases not matched to a gene. The CDR3 loop is CASSFSSGNTGELFF. CDR3 sequence (DNA): TGTGCCAGCAGCTTCTCTAGCGGGAACACCGGGGAGCTGTTTTTT.

The genes are TRBV11-1 and TRBJ2-7; TRBD2 matches 9 bases. The V and J ends lost 1 base and 5 bases, in that order; junction bases with no gene match: 3. This CDR3 is 14 amino acids long. Germline values: CDR1 SGHAT, CDR2 FQDESV (reference sequence). The CDR3 here is CASSLVPSGNEQYF. The CDR3 DNA reads TGTGCCAGCAGCTTAGTGCCTAGCGGGAACGAGCAGTACTTC.

The chain uses TRBV11-2 and TRBJ1-2, with D perhaps TRBD1 (6 bases). The CDR3 length is 15 residues. Germline V CDR1 and CDR2: SGHAT, FQNNGV. Deletions cut 1 base from V and 4 bases from J, with 13 bases between. CDR3 sequence: CASSLGGGLSYGYTF. The CDR3 nucleotides read TGTGCCAGCAGCTTAGGTGGGGGCCTCAGCTATGGCTACACCTTC.

The V call is TRBV23-1, the J call TRBJ2-1; the match to TRBD1 covers 11 bases. TRBV23-1 is designated an ORF whose function remains uncertain. The CDR3 contains 15 residues. J gave up 7 bases and V 5 bases, and 7 bases lay outside the gene matches. The DNA for the CDR3 is TGCGCCAGCAGTAATCCGGACAGGGGGCAAAATGAGCAGTTCTTC. Its protein product is CASSNPDRGQNEQFF.

The chain uses TRBV7-2 and TRBJ2-4; possible D gene TRBD1, 6 bases. V lost 6 bases and J 8 bases, leaving 17 bases between the germline ends. The CDR3 has 14 residues. Per the germline V gene, CDR1 is SGHTA and CDR2 is FQGNSA. Here the CDR3 reads CASSQEGEWDIQYF. DNA for the CDR3: TGTGCCAGCAGTCAAGAGGGGGAATGGGACATTCAGTACTTC.

V usage is TRBV5-8 and J usage is TRBJ1-1, with D maybe TRBD1 (5 bases). Germline V CDR1 and CDR2: SGHTS, YDEGEE. The V end was cut by 0 bases, the J end by 5 bases, with 8 bases between. The CDR3 sequence is 13 residues long. CDR3 amino acids: CASSLGGGTEAFF. In DNA form, the CDR3 reads TGTGCCAGCAGCTTGGGGGGGGGAACTGAAGCTTTCTTT.

This clone is judged medium-sized. V usage is TRBV19 and J usage is TRBJ2-4; 11 bases are shared with TRBD2. Germline V gene data show CDR1 as LNHDA and CDR2 as SQIVND (reference sequence). With 7 bases clipped from V and 5 bases from J, the junction kept 16 bases outside the gene matches. CDR3 length equals 18 residues. The CDR3 region has the DNA TGTGCCAGTAACGATCGGAGGTGGGGGGGACTAGCGGAAAACATTCAGTACTTC. Amino acid sequence: CASNDRRWGGLAENIQYF.

V usage is TRBV5-1 and J usage is TRBJ1-1; D is unresolved. V shed 0 bases and J shed 1 base, with 10 bases lying between them. The length of the CDR3 is 15 residues. CDR1 is SGHRS, CDR2 YFSETQ, per germline. Here the CDR3 DNA reads TGCGCCAGCAGCTTGGAGGGAAGAACGAACACTGAAGCTTTCTTT. It specifies CASSLEGRTNTEAFF. Supplemented by reference TRBV5-1 and TRBJ1-1, the full variable domain reads KAGVTQTPRYLIKTRGQQVTLSCSPISGHRSVSWYQQTPGQGLQFLFEYFSETQRNKGNFPGRFSGRQFSNSRSEMNVSTLELGDSALYLCASSLEGRTNTEAFFGQGTRLTVV.

In its sample, this clone was seen a few times. The gene calls are TRBV28 and TRBJ1-2, with D possibly TRBD1 on 6 matching bases. V was shortened by 4 bases and J by 2 bases, with 11 bases between the two germline ends. The CDR3 runs to 14 residues. CDR1 is MDHEN and CDR2 is SYDVKM in the germline V gene. CDR3 sequence: CASSSSDSNYGYTF. CDR3 nucleotides: TGTGCCAGCAGTTCCTCGGACAGCAACTATGGCTACACCTTC.

There are a few counts of this clone. This chain uses TRBV6-5 with TRBJ2-5; 9 bases are a match to TRBD1. CDR1 MNHEY and CDR2 SVGAGI come from the germline V gene. The CDR3 is made up of 14 amino acids. J gave up 1 base and V 10 bases, and 7 bases lay outside the gene matches. CDR3 sequence (DNA): TGTGCCACCCTCGGACAGGGGTTCCAAGAGACCCAGTACTTC. Translating it yields CATLGQGFQETQYF.

V gene TRBV11-2 combines with J gene TRBJ1-4; D unresolved. There are 16 residues in the CDR3. The V and J ends lost 0 bases and 4 bases respectively, with 12 bases between them. Germline CDR1 reads SGHAT; CDR2 reads FQNNGV. The CDR3 coding sequence is TGTGCCAGCAGCTTAGATCTTACCGGGGATAATGAAAAACTGTTTTTT. It codes for CASSLDLTGDNEKLFF.

The chain has TRBV7-8 and TRBJ1-1; TRBD1 might be the D (6 bases). Trimming removed 2 bases at V and 5 bases at J, with 12 bases between. The germline CDR1 and CDR2 sequences are SGHVS and FQNEAQ. The CDR3 has 14 amino acids. The CDR3 loop is CASSLQGIKTEAFF. In DNA, the CDR3 is TGTGCCAGCAGCTTACAGGGGATAAAAACTGAAGCTTTCTTT.

The V and J genes are TRBV14 and TRBJ2-7, with D possibly matching TRBD1 (6 bases). This CDR3 is 16 amino acids long. V lost 4 bases, J lost 1 base, and 17 bases lay in between. Germline CDR1 SGHDN, CDR2 FVKESK. The CDR3: CASSLVRGSGSYEQYF. The CDR3 DNA is TGTGCCAGCAGCCTAGTTAGGGGGAGCGGTTCCTACGAGCAGTACTTC. The full variable domain, completed using reference TRBV14 and TRBJ2-7, is EAGVTQFPSHSVIEKGQTVTLRCDPISGHDNLYWYRRVMGKEIKFLLHFVKESKQDESGMPNNRFLAERTGGTYSTLKVQPAELEDSGVYFCASSLVRGSGSYEQYFGPGTRLTVT.

The chain carries TRBV15 and TRBJ1-1; TRBD1 matches 7 bases. CDR1 and CDR2 from the germline V gene are LNHNV and YYDKDF (reference sequence). This CDR3 contains 15 residues. The V and J ends lost 3 bases and 3 bases, in that order; junction bases with no gene match: 7. The CDR3 nucleotides read TGTGCCACCAGCAGCCCCACAGGGGTTGACACTGAAGCTTTCTTT. The encoded protein is CATSSPTGVDTEAFF. Combining the CDR3 with reference TRBV15 and TRBJ1-1 gives the whole variable domain DAMVIQNPRYQVTQFGKPVTLSCSQTLNHNVMYWYQQKSSQAPKLLFHYYDKDFNNEADTPDNFQSRRPNTSFCFLDIRSPGLGDTAMYLCATSSPTGVDTEAFFGQGTRLTVV.

Only a few counts were recorded for this clone. The chain carries TRBV9 and TRBJ1-4; possible D gene TRBD1, 5 bases. CDR1 and CDR2 from the germline V gene are SGDLS and YYNGEE. V was cut by 3 bases and J by 4 bases, with 13 bases left in between. The CDR3 extends over 15 amino acids. CDR3 residues: CASSGTGTGNEKLFF. As DNA, the CDR3 is TGTGCCAGCAGCGGCACCGGGACTGGTAATGAAAAACTGTTTTTT.

CDR3 protein: CASSPLTGGYDNEQFF. CDR3 coding DNA: TGTGCCAGCAGCCCCCTGACAGGGGGGTATGACAATGAGCAGTTCTTC. The chain employs TRBV7-6 and TRBJ2-1, with TRBD1 matching over 9 bases. The CDR3 sequence is 16 residues long. Trimming removed 5 bases from V and 5 bases from J; junction bases left unmatched: 10. The germline V gene has CDR1 SGHVS and CDR2 FNYEAQ.

There are a few counts of this clone. V is TRBV19 and J is TRBJ2-1, with unresolved D. The CDR3 contains 15 residues. From germline, CDR1 is LNHDA and CDR2 SQIVND (reference sequence). Trimming removed 6 bases at V and 1 base at J, with 13 bases between. The CDR3: CASSPTGVSYNEQFF. The CDR3 bases are TGTGCCAGTAGCCCAACGGGTGTTTCCTACAATGAGCAGTTCTTC.

This clone was observed a handful of times. CDR3 coding DNA: TGTGCCAGCAGAGACGGAGACAATGAGCAGTTCTTC. The encoded protein is CASRDGDNEQFF. The chain recombines TRBV11-3 with TRBJ2-1; D call uncertain. In germline, CDR1 is SGHNT, CDR2 YENEEA. This CDR3 is built from 12 residues. Deletions cut 6 bases from V and 5 bases from J, with 8 bases between.

The V call is TRBV19, the J call TRBJ2-1; 8 bases are a match to TRBD2. Losses at the gene ends were 5 bases for V and 6 bases for J; bases not matched to a gene: 6. Germline lookup yields CDR1 LNHDA and CDR2 SQIVND (reference sequence). There are 14 residues in the CDR3. The CDR3 region is CASSSSLAGNEQFF. CDR3 bases: TGTGCCAGTAGTTCAAGTCTAGCGGGCAATGAGCAGTTCTTC.

A single count supports this clone. The V and J genes are TRBV9 and TRBJ2-1, with D possibly being TRBD2 (6 bases). Germline V lookup: CDR1 SGDLS, CDR2 YYNGEE. V shed 0 bases and J shed 0 bases, with 13 bases lying between them. The CDR3 totals 17 residues. CDR3 sequence: CASSVGGGASSYNEQFF. CDR3 DNA sequence: TGTGCCAGCAGCGTAGGTGGAGGGGCGAGCTCCTACAATGAGCAGTTCTTC. Together with reference TRBV9 and TRBJ2-1, the CDR3 gives the full variable domain: DSGVTQTPKHLITATGQRVTLRCSPRSGDLSVYWYQQSLDQGLQFLIQYYNGEERAKGNILERFSAQQFPDLHSELNLSSLELGDSALYFCASSVGGGASSYNEQFFGPGTRLTVL.